The following is a T cell receptor beta chain sequence with its context. This specimen comes from a study of T cells expressing NK-cell markers. TCRdb reanalyzed the 5' RACE reads, giving one entry per CDR3 protein sequence and no DNA. The table lists 400,000 to 550,000 distinct CDR3 sequences. There are 11 residues in the CDR3. The germline V gene encodes CDR1 SGHDT and CDR2 YYEEEE. The sample comprised blood T cells: a sorted CD56 or NKG2C T cell subset, CD4+ or CD8+ T cells, or bulk PBMC T cells (not recorded which). This clonotype originated in a woman aged 18 to 75 in good health. This rearrangement joins TRBV5-6 to TRBJ1-2. The CDR3: CASSFTHGYTF.